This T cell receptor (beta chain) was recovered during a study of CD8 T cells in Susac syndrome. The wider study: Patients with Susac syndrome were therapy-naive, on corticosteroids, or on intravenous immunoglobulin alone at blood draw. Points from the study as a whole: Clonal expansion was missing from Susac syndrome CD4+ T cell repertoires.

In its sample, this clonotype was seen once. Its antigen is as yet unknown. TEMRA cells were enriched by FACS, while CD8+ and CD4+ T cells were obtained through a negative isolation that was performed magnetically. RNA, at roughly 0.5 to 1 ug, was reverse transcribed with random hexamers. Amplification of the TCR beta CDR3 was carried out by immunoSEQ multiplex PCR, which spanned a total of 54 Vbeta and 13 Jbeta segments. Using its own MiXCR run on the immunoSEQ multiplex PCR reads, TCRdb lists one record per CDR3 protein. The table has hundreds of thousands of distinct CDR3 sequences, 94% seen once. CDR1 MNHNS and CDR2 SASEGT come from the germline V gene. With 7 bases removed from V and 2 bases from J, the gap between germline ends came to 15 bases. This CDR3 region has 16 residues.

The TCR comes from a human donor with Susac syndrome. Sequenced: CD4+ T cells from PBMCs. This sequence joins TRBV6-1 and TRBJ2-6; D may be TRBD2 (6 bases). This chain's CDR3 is CASNPSGEPGANVLTF. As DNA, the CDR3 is TGTGCCAGCAATCCCTCGGGGGAACCTGGGGCCAACGTCCTGACTTTC.